A selection of T cell receptor beta chains follows, all from one sample in a study of CD8 T cells in ankylosing spondylitis. TCRdb re-derived calls from the 5' RACE reads in MiXCR, one entry per CDR3 protein. The table has approximately 150,000 distinct CDR3 sequences, under 35% seen once. The sample consisted of synovial fluid, either unsorted or a sorted T cell fraction (not recorded which). These receptors were obtained from a male donor with ankylosing spondylitis. Both conserved end residues are part of each CDR3. The D gene is left open where the match is weak.

>TRBJ2-7|.|TRBV29-1
CSVEIDSYEQYF
>TRBJ2-7|TRBD2|TRBV20-1
CSASSSGSDHYEQYF
>TRBJ2-1|TRBD2|TRBV12-3/TRBV12-4
CTRSLRSSGSASYNEQFF
>TRBJ1-1|.|TRBV6-2/TRBV6-3
CASSRTNTEAFF
>TRBJ1-3|.|TRBV11-2
CASSFTASSGNTIYF
>TRBJ1-1|.|TRBV6-1
CASRPTGTLTLNTEAFF
>TRBJ1-1|.|TRBV2
CASRGWENTEAFF
>TRBJ2-1|.|TRBV9
CASSGTDGYNEQFF
>TRBJ2-3|TRBD2|TRBV7-3
CASSLTVRGGLTSTDTQYF
>TRBJ1-5|.|TRBV4-2
CASSLRAGGSQPQHF
>TRBJ2-1|.|TRBV28
CASRTAGVNEQFF
>TRBJ2-2|.|TRBV7-9
CASSLDANTGELFF
>TRBJ1-2|.|TRBV2
CASSAWGGEGYTF
>TRBJ1-6|.|TRBV4-3
CASSQDQGSYNSPLHF
>TRBJ1-3|.|TRBV6-1
CATIEGVPGNTIYF
>TRBJ2-1|TRBD2|TRBV12-3/TRBV12-4
CASSLVSGSYNEQFF
>TRBJ1-1|TRBD1|TRBV7-2
CASSLAGQVSEAFF
>TRBJ1-6|.|TRBV18
CASSDRDF
>TRBJ2-2|TRBD2|TRBV20-1
CSAGLALGELFF
>TRBJ1-4|TRBD1|TRBV11-1
CASSFSLPGGQGRSEKLFF
>TRBJ2-4|.|TRBV4-1
CASSQEGVAGTVAKNIQYF
>TRBJ2-4|.|TRBV18
CASSRAGEIQYF
>TRBJ2-5|TRBD2|TRBV24-1
CATSPGGQETQYF
>TRBJ1-2|TRBD1|TRBV7-2
CASSSRQGWVGYTF
>TRBJ1-5|.|TRBV28
CARKRHQSQPQHF
>TRBJ2-7|TRBD2|TRBV20-1
CSAETGTSGRYYEQYF
>TRBJ2-5|.|TRBV15
CATSRDFGSSRETQYF
>TRBJ2-3|TRBD2|TRBV28
CASSRKRESTYF
>TRBJ2-2|TRBD1|TRBV4-2
CASSQRQGTGELFF
>TRBJ2-5|TRBD2|TRBV9
CASSATSGGPRETQYF
>TRBJ2-1|.|TRBV4-3
CASSQESGGYNEQFF
>TRBJ2-7|TRBD1|TRBV10-3
CAISEDRDLNEQYF
>TRBJ1-1|.|TRBV19
CASSIARALNTEAFF
>TRBJ2-1|.|TRBV7-9
CASSLLPPTGNEQFF
>TRBJ1-3|.|TRBV28
CASSLAGAGNTIYF
>TRBJ2-5|.|TRBV6-2/TRBV6-3
CASSYGDGVREETQYF
>TRBJ1-2|.|TRBV28
CASSTGGKDYGYTF
>TRBJ2-3|.|TRBV5-1
CASSRDVSTDTQYF
>TRBJ1-2|.|TRBV7-2
CASSLDGGGYGYTF
>TRBJ2-1|TRBD1|TRBV28
CASSIRDSYNEQFF
>TRBJ1-2|.|TRBV9
CASSVWVLF
>TRBJ2-7|.|TRBV11-2
CASSLEGASPLYEQYF